This T cell receptor (beta chain) derives from a study of vaccination effects on CD4 cells after COVID-19. A note on this clone: Its antigen is not identified.

The CDR3 length is 14 residues. Trimming removed 3 bases from V and 3 bases from J; junction bases left unmatched: 2. The germline gives CDR1 SGHTA, CDR2 FQGTGA. Here immunoSEQ multiplex PCR was the method, and the copy in TCRdb shows in-frame clones only, minus some. The table lists about 38,000 clones, 70% to 85% of them singletons. Antigen-specific CD4+ T cell clonotypes were called by their expansion after viral peptide-pool culture in ViraFEST. Once cultured for approximately ten days, the cells underwent separation to obtain CD4+ T cells. The participants, recipients of two vaccine doses, got either BNT162b2 or mRNA-1273.

The source of this sequence is a human donor who received a COVID-19 vaccine. Some clones in this sample may be carry-over from other donors' samples. The rearrangement links TRBV7-3 to TRBJ2-3, with 8 nucleotides matching TRBD2. The input for sequencing was CD4+ T cells from PBMCs cultured with HCoV-NL63 spike peptides, taken after COVID-19 vaccination. The CDR3 DNA follows: TGTGCCAGCAGCTTTAGCGGGGTGACAGATACGCAGTATTTT. It codes for CASSFSGVTDTQYF.